Below are 12 T cell receptor beta chains sequenced from a single sample in a study of blood T cell repertoires in COVID-19. Repertoires were generated with immunoSEQ multiplex PCR, while TCRdb's copy carries only in-frame clones and drops some. The top ten clones hold about 1.8% of a sample with 310,000 or so clones, around 91% of them seen once. Material: PBMCs or T cells enriched from blood (not recorded which). The source is a woman aged 18-29 years with acute COVID-19.

The genes are TRBV3-1 (or the pseudogene TRBV3-2) and TRBJ2-1; weak D call: TRBD2 (8 bases). V lost 8 bases and J lost 8, with 19 bases in between. Germline CDR1 LGHDT, CDR2 YNNKEL (reference sequence). The CDR3 totals 14 residues. The chain's CDR3 is CASRTSGQADEQFF. The CDR3 region has the DNA TGTGCCAGCCGTACTAGCGGACAGGCGGATGAGCAGTTCTTC.

V and J are TRBV28 and TRBJ2-5; 11 nucleotides match TRBD2. The CDR3 spans 21 residues. Losses at the gene ends were 3 bases for V and 2 bases for J; bases not matched to a gene: 20. Germline V gene data show CDR1 as MDHEN and CDR2 as SYDVKM. In nucleotides, the CDR3 is TGTGCCAGCAGTTTTAGCGGGAGGGACGTTCGGGTCAAATCCGCACAAGAGACCCAGTACTTC. It codes for CASSFSGRDVRVKSAQETQYF.

The chain combines TRBV19 with TRBJ2-7; TRBD1 aligns across 7 bases. V lost 0 bases to trimming and J lost 6 bases; unmatched junction nucleotides: 8. This CDR3 spans 15 amino acids. Germline CDR1 reads LNHDA; CDR2 reads SQIVND (reference sequence). The CDR3 protein is CASSIDFTGAGEQYF. DNA for the CDR3: TGTGCCAGTAGTATAGATTTTACAGGGGCAGGCGAGCAGTACTTC.

This chain links TRBV5-1 with TRBJ2-3; TRBD2 agrees at 7 bases. CDR3 size: 13 residues. The germline V gene has CDR1 SGHRS and CDR2 YFSETQ. Trimming took 7 bases from V and 4 from J; bases not matched to a gene: 6. The DNA of the CDR3 is TGCGCCAGCGGGCCTAGCGGACCAGATACGCAGTATTTT. Translation gives CASGPSGPDTQYF.

The V and J genes are TRBV19 and TRBJ2-3, with a tentative D call TRBD1 (5 bases). The germline V gene encodes CDR1 LNHDA and CDR2 SQIVND (reference sequence). Trimming cost V 6 bases and J 2 bases, with 12 bases left between them. The CDR3 is made up of 14 amino acids. CDR3 nucleotide sequence: TGTGCCAGTAGCCCAAGAGGACACACAGATACGCAGTATTTT. It codes for CASSPRGHTDTQYF.

V is TRBV19 and J is TRBJ2-1; TRBD2 matches 14 bases. V shed 10 bases and J 10 bases; nucleotides not matched to a gene: 12. Germline CDR1 reads LNHDA; CDR2 reads SQIVND (reference sequence). This CDR3 is 15 amino acids long. The CDR3 spells CANTGGTSGSREQFF. CDR3 DNA sequence: TGTGCCAACACCGGGGGGACTAGCGGGAGTCGGGAGCAGTTCTTC. The full variable domain, completed using reference TRBV19 and TRBJ2-1, is DGGITQSPKYLFRKEGQNVTLSCEQNLNHDAMYWYRQDPGQGLRLIYYSQIVNDFQKGDIAEGYSVSREKKESFPLTVTSAQKNPTAFYLCANTGGTSGSREQFFGPGTRLTVL.

This clone came up a few times. The chain recombines TRBV18 with TRBJ1-4, with unresolved D. With 1 base removed from V and 7 bases from J, the gap between germline ends came to 13 bases. Germline lookup yields CDR1 KGHSH and CDR2 LQKENI. The CDR3 has 15 amino acids. The CDR3 DNA is TGTGCCAGCTCACCACTCGACGGGAATCGTGAAAAACTGTTTTTT. Translated: CASSPLDGNREKLFF.

The rearrangement links TRBV6-5 to TRBJ2-7; the match to TRBD2 covers 7 bases. V dropped 6 bases and J dropped 4; count of bases not matched to a gene: 6. CDR3 size: 13 residues. Germline-derived CDR1 and CDR2 are MNHEY and SVGAGI. CDR3 DNA: TGTGCCAGCAGGCTAGCGGACTCTTACGAGCAGTACTTC. Translating gives CASRLADSYEQYF.

V and J are TRBV27 and TRBJ2-2, with no clear D. Germline V gives CDR1 MNHEY, CDR2 SMNVEV (reference sequence). Deletions cut 7 bases from V and 6 bases from J, with 15 bases between. The CDR3 is made up of 14 amino acids. This CDR3 reads CASIRVGPPGELFF. The CDR3 DNA is TGTGCCAGCATCCGGGTCGGTCCCCCCGGGGAGCTGTTTTTT.

The chain couples TRBV19 to TRBJ1-1, with D possibly matching TRBD1 (6 bases). The CDR3 consists of 14 residues. Deletions cut 7 bases from V and 0 bases from J, with 12 bases between. Looked up from germline, CDR1 is LNHDA and CDR2 is SQIVND (reference sequence). The CDR3 here is CASTWTVMNTEAFF. The CDR3, as DNA: TGTGCCAGTACTTGGACAGTCATGAACACTGAAGCTTTCTTT.

The chain uses TRBV7-8 and TRBJ2-4; 9 nucleotides line up with TRBD1. This CDR3 is built from 20 residues. Germline assignment: CDR1 SGHVS and CDR2 FQNEAQ. V shed 5 bases and J 2 bases; nucleotides not matched to a gene: 19. CDR3 in amino acids: CASSPRPDRGRPLPKNIQYF. CDR3 sequence (DNA): TGTGCCAGCAGCCCACGGCCGGACAGGGGTAGGCCACTACCCAAAAACATTCAGTACTTC.

The gene calls are TRBV18 and TRBJ2-7; tentatively, D is TRBD2 (6 bases). The germline V gene encodes CDR1 KGHSH and CDR2 LQKENI. The CDR3 loop spans 11 amino acids. V dropped 3 bases and J dropped 8 bases, with 8 bases sitting between them. CDR3 DNA sequence: TGTGCCAGCTCACCTGGCGGGAAGCAGTACTTC. Translated: CASSPGGKQYF.